The source of this T cell receptor (beta chain) is a study of T cell responses to AZD1222 COVID-19 vaccine. Data came from immunoSEQ multiplex PCR; TCRdb stores just in-frame clones and leaves some out. This sample has approximately 220,000 clones, with roughly 91% found just once. Points from the study as a whole: Only a handful of AZD1222 recipients, more than 5 in all, had baseline seropositivity. Donors were mostly white British, more females; clonal diversity possibly underestimated. Increased Spike-specific TCR breadth and depth were observed after two AZD1222 doses. Vaccine-associated CD4 TCRs ranged over spike, dominating at 160-218 and 743-854.

On this clone: Antigen unknown.

Sequences were derived from peripheral blood, sampled on day 0 of MenACWY control vaccination. This receptor was identified in an adult in good health.

The CDR3 region has the DNA TGTGCCAGCAGCCGGCGGGACAGCCTAATAATGAACACTGAAGCTTTCTTT. Protein sequence: CASSRRDSLIMNTEAFF. The chain has TRBV5-5 and TRBJ1-1, with TRBD1 identical over 7 bases. The germline V gene has CDR1 SGHKS and CDR2 YYEKEE (reference sequence). The CDR3 covers 17 residues. With 4 bases clipped from V and 0 bases from J, the junction kept 12 bases outside the gene matches.